These 9 T cell receptor beta chains share one sample of origin, sequenced in a study of blood T cell repertoires in COVID-19. Data came from immunoSEQ multiplex PCR; TCRdb stores just in-frame clones and leaves some out. The sample consists of 45,000 to 50,000 clones, about 85% of them appearing once. The sequencing input was peripheral blood. All receptors derive from a woman aged 55-70 years with acute or convalescent COVID-19.

The chain employs TRBV3-1 (or the pseudogene TRBV3-2) and TRBJ2-6; TRBD1 matches 8 bases. This CDR3 contains 17 residues. V was clipped by 4 bases and J by 2 bases; unmatched bases: 7. The germline V gene encodes CDR1 LGHDT and CDR2 YNNKEL (reference sequence). The CDR3 region has the DNA TGTGCCAGCAGCCCTCACAGGGGGGAACCTGGGGCCAACGTCCTGACTTTC. It is translated as CASSPHRGEPGANVLTF.

This chain joins TRBV9 and TRBJ1-1; D not resolved. Germline V gives CDR1 SGDLS, CDR2 YYNGEE. This CDR3 comprises 17 residues. Between the trimmed V and J ends, which lost 0 bases and 2 bases, there was a span of 17 bases. As DNA, the CDR3 is TGTGCCAGCAGCGTAGGTCACCCCGGCATACTAAACACTGAAGCTTTCTTT. Amino acid sequence: CASSVGHPGILNTEAFF.

The genes are TRBV3-1 (or the pseudogene TRBV3-2) and TRBJ1-6, with 9 bases that match TRBD1. V lost 4 bases to trimming and J lost 6 bases; unmatched junction nucleotides: 1. This CDR3 is built from 14 residues. Germline loops: CDR1 LGHDT, CDR2 YNNKEL (reference sequence). Here the CDR3 DNA reads TGTGCCAGCAGCCTGGGACAGGGTAATTCACCCCTCCACTTT. The encoded protein is CASSLGQGNSPLHF.

V gene TRBV5-5 combines with J gene TRBJ2-5; 8 positions agree with TRBD1. The V gene's germline CDR1 is SGHKS and CDR2 YYEKEE (reference sequence). V lost 1 base and J lost 1; bases outside the gene matches: 9. CDR3 length: 17 amino acids. In DNA form, the CDR3 reads TGTGCCAGCAGCTTGTCGACAACCAGGGGGCTCCAAGAGACCCAGTACTTC. Its translation: CASSLSTTRGLQETQYF.

Only a few counts were recorded for this clone. The chain combines TRBV7-9 with TRBJ2-1; 16 bases are shared with TRBD2. V lost 5 bases, J lost 8 bases, and 12 bases stayed unmatched. The CDR3 extends over 18 amino acids. Germline CDR1 is SEHNR and CDR2 is FQNEAQ (reference sequence). DNA for the CDR3: TGTGCCAGCAGCCACCCCCCCGGGACTAGCGGGGGGGGACATGAGCAGTTCTTC. Encoded protein: CASSHPPGTSGGGHEQFF.

The J gene is TRBJ2-1, the V gene TRBV29-1, with D perhaps matching TRBD1 (5 bases). The CDR3 is 13 residues long. The V end lost 6 bases, the J end lost 3 bases, and 12 bases lay between the germline ends. Germline CDR1 SQVTM, CDR2 ANQGSEA. CDR3 DNA sequence: TGCAGCGTGCGCAGGGTCCTCTACAATGAGCAGTTCTTC. As protein: CSVRRVLYNEQFF.

This CDR3 reads CASRPGTGYHEQYF. Written as DNA, the CDR3 is TGTGCCAGCAGGCCCGGGACAGGGTACCACGAGCAGTACTTC. This chain uses TRBV6-5 with TRBJ2-7; 9 bases are shared with TRBD1. CDR1 MNHEY and CDR2 SVGAGI come from the germline V gene. This CDR3 contains 14 residues. With 6 bases clipped from V and 5 bases from J, the junction kept 8 bases outside the gene matches.

V and J are TRBV29-1 and TRBJ2-5; 7 positions agree with TRBD1. The CDR3 sequence is 15 residues long. Germline V gives CDR1 SQVTM, CDR2 ANQGSEA. V gave up 6 bases and J gave up 1 base; unmatched junction bases: 11. In DNA form, the CDR3 reads TGCAGCGTGGCCAGGGCACAGGGGCCCCAAGAGACCCAGTACTTC. Its translation: CSVARAQGPQETQYF.

The genes are TRBV7-2 and TRBJ2-1; 9 nucleotides line up with TRBD1. V dropped 2 bases and J dropped 9; count of bases not matched to a gene: 5. The CDR3 length is 14 residues. The germline V gene has CDR1 SGHTA and CDR2 FQGNSA. The CDR3, as DNA: TGTGCCAGCAGCTTACAACAGGGGGCGGGTGAGCAGTTCTTC. It translates to CASSLQQGAGEQFF.